This T cell receptor (beta chain) was recovered during a study of blood T cell repertoires in COVID-19. Per the original methods: Reference gene primer amplification yielded estimated nucleated cell counts. Generated by immunoSEQ multiplex PCR, the TCRdb table keeps only in-frame clones and is missing some. The DNA was the basis for D and trimming; V, J and clone size are from that table. The sample yields 150,000 or so clones, around 87% seen once. Germline CDR1 KGHDR, CDR2 SFDVKD. The CDR3 sequence is 15 residues long. V shed 5 bases and J 6 bases; nucleotides not matched to a gene: 8. The sample comprised peripheral blood. The sequence came from a man aged 18 to 35 with COVID-19, enrolled during active disease. The rearrangement uses TRBV24-1 and TRBJ2-1, with TRBD2 identical over 8 bases. The CDR3 coding sequence is TGTGCCACCAGTGTTCTACGGGAGGGCCGCAATGAGCAGTTCTTC. This codes for CATSVLREGRNEQFF.